This T cell receptor beta chain appears in the sequencing data of a study of Graves' ophthalmopathy and Graves' hyperthyroidism. General study findings and limits: In blood, most expanded thyroid clonotypes above 0.001 frequency were also detected.

This clonotype came up many times. Its target is not known. The V gene lost 4 bases and the J gene lost 3 bases, with 22 bases spanning the gap. Germline CDR1 is SGHAT and CDR2 is FQDESV (reference sequence). This CDR3 contains 17 residues. The authors amplified TCR beta CDR3 regions from RNA transcripts. First-round RT-PCR used HTBI primers; second-round multiplex PCR followed. Via MiXCR, TCRdb re-called the multiplex PCR reads, giving one row per CDR3 protein. The sample lists 300,000 to 500,000 distinct CDR3 sequences, about 16% occurring once. Stable hyperthyroidism was defined by absence of ophthalmopathy within 18 months of follow-up. Someone took the PBMCs out of approximately 9 ml of fresh peripheral blood.

The TCR was taken from a woman in her late teens or twenties with stable Graves' hyperthyroidism. What was sequenced was peripheral blood. This sequence joins TRBV11-1 and TRBJ2-7, with D maybe TRBD2 (6 bases). Written as DNA, the CDR3 is TGTGCCAGCAGCTCGTTCGGGGGTGTTGCAGGATTCTACGAGCAGTACTTC. Protein: CASSSFGGVAGFYEQYF.